This T cell receptor beta chain was identified in a study of shared clonotypes between healthy human individuals. Comments on this clone: No antigen is known for it.

Study-wide results and caveats: Across subsets, estimated richness was generally greater for naive than for memory populations.

This table comes from immunoSEQ multiplex PCR, and its TCRdb copy is limited to in-frame clones, with some not included. The table records about 2,500,000 clones, roughly nine tenths of them present only once. This TCR derives from a man aged 18 to 30 in good health. What was sequenced was naive CD4+ T cells sorted from blood. Subset in this sample: CD45RA+ positively selected.

CDR3 in DNA: TGCGCCAGCAGCCAAAACCACCGGGTGAACACTGAAGCTTTCTTT. Amino acid sequence: CASSQNHRVNTEAFF. V usage is TRBV5-1 and J usage is TRBJ1-1, with unresolved D. The V and J ends lost 4 bases and 0 bases respectively, with 13 bases between them. The germline CDR1 and CDR2 sequences are SGHRS and YFSETQ. CDR3 length: 15 residues.